This T cell receptor beta chain was captured in a study of T-cell memory formation after mild COVID-19 (dated by TCRdb to the early 2020s). For context, the study as a whole: TCR sequence clusters from the two donors were largely donor specific. In a couple of donors, T-cell clones that expanded and contracted after mild COVID-19 were followed by sequencing TCRalpha and TCRbeta repertoires longitudinally. Two young, previously healthy adult volunteers, one female and one male, were included in the cohort. Points the paper makes about the study in general: SARS-CoV-2 specificity was not confirmed for the second-wave clones peaking on day 37. Contracting CD4+ clones were located mainly in the CM and EM memory subsets, whereas CD8+ clones were found to be enriched in EMRA. Only a couple of mild cases were covered by the study, and larger cohorts that include severe cases with pre-infection samples were considered necessary. Balanced CD4/CD8 phenotypes were observed for clones contracting from day 15 to 85, whereas a bias towards CD4+ was observed for a second wave of clones expanding from day 15 to 37. Some responding clones were detected in pre-infection memory, suggesting pre-existing cross-reactive memory T cells joined the SARS-CoV-2 response.

Sequencing was carried out with an Illumina NovaSeq 6000. TCRalpha and TCRbeta cDNA libraries were constructed by 5'RACE with constant-segment primers, with sample barcodes and unique molecular identifiers being introduced. RNA was extracted from every sample with Trizol reagent. Library amplification was performed in two PCR steps, and a second sample barcode and Illumina TruSeq adapters were introduced in the second step. The libraries were sequenced on an Illumina NovaSeq using 2 x 150 bp paired-end reads. As for how the authors treated the data: The reads were demultiplexed and collapsed into UMI-guided consensus sequences using migec v1.2.7. With mixcr v2.1.11, UMI consensuses were aligned to TRA and TRB V and J templates and assembled into clonotypes. A clonotype was counted as expanded or contracted only when both edgeR and NoisET called the clonotype significant, with the noise models trained on biological replicates. For edgeR calls, the cutoffs were a false discovery rate-adjusted p below 0.01 and a log2 fold-change threshold of 1. PCA with hierarchical clustering of max-normalized trajectories of the 1000 most abundant clonotypes was used as exploratory dynamics analysis. The CD4 or CD8 phenotype of responding clones was assigned using the separately sequenced CD4+ and CD8+ repertoires. The public sequencing data were trimmed at Q25 with fastp and processed into clonotypes with MiXCR by TCRdb, which kept only in-frame beta chains. Rows with a matching CDR3 protein are joined into one entry that keeps the most common DNA and genes. The V and J calls were not made by the authors but by TCRdb's processing. This sample has about 140,000 distinct CDR3 sequences in its table, and under 25% of those were observed once. The ten top clones hold over 2% of the sample.

Ficoll-Paque density gradient centrifugation was used to isolate PBMCs. Taken from the germline V gene, the CDR1 and CDR2 loops are SGDLS and YYNGEE. V was cut back by 0 bases and J by 4 bases, leaving a gap of 8 bases between them. The CDR3 measures 14 amino acids from cysteine to phenylalanine. The entry retains the CDR3 DNA only, 42 bases that are in frame from base 1. As for this clonotype: Its antigen has not been determined. No much larger clone is present one base from it, and per-base qualities are unavailable.

Sequenced sample: PBMCs or a T cell subset sorted from them (not recorded which). The source of this sequence is an adult woman who had mild COVID-19 (a few samples of this study predate the infection). The sample titles of this study are shuffled in the database, so cell type and time point are left out; the donor was told from shared clones. In this chain, TRBV9 is recombined with TRBJ1-5, with TRBD1 as a weak D call on 5 bases. The CDR3 reads CASSVGQPNQPQHF. The base sequence is TGTGCCAGCAGCGTAGGACAGCCGAATCAGCCCCAGCATTTT.